This entry features one T cell receptor beta chain sequence. No antigen is known for it. Qualities for individual bases were not recorded, and no much larger clone is one base off. The data originate from a study of CD8+ T cells in alopecia areata listed by TCRdb under 2018. Study-wide context: The treated patients, all with moderate-to-severe alopecia areata, were enrolled in an open-label pilot trial of oral tofacitinib given at 5 to 10 mg twice daily. Scalp clonality was compared across normal scalp (n=4), patchy alopecia areata scalp (n=8), and alopecia totalis/universalis scalp (n=8). Tofacitinib was given for 6 to 18 months, followed by 6 months of follow-up off drug to assess delayed response and recurrence. High-throughput TCRbeta sequencing was used to examine T cell clonal expansion in alopecia areata in both the C3H/HeJ mouse model and human patients. RNA came from the PAXgene miRNA kit for fixed scalp, the miRNeasy kit for PBMCs, and the RNeasy kit for mouse skin. TCRbeta CDR3 regions were amplified by immunoSEQ multiplex PCR using 35 Vbeta forward and 13 Jbeta reverse primers. In humans, TCRbeta sequencing was performed on scalp tissue and on sorted CD4+ and CD8+ peripheral blood T cells from healthy controls and from patients with patchy or totalis/universalis alopecia areata. Tofacitinib-treated patients had biopsies at baseline and at 4 and 24 weeks of treatment, with a later scalp biopsy in several patients.

General study outcomes and caveats: Compared with normal scalp, lesional scalp had higher clonality and more expanded CD8+ clones, particularly in alopecia totalis/universalis, a pattern that suggests antigenic drive. Scalp TCR repertoire analysis is complicated because resident alphabeta T cells in normal human skin are also sequenced, whereas mouse skin is dominated by gammadelta T cells. TCR sequences shared between patients were less clear than in mice, possibly partly because of HLA diversity in the patient population.

Interpreted using the paper, the time point label stands for: baseline before oral tofacitinib. Peripheral blood and lesional scalp punch biopsies were obtained from patients with alopecia areata. PBMCs were isolated by density centrifugation and stained for CD3, CD4 and CD8, after which CD4+ and CD8+ T cells were sorted on a FACSAria. Library preparation employed the immunoSEQ multiplex PCR assay. RNA was extracted from all samples and reverse transcribed into cDNA as template for TCR sequencing. First-strand cDNA was synthesized with SuperScript III using a 2:1 mix of oligo-dT and random hexamers. A synthetic immune receptor repertoire was used to measure amplification bias, and any remaining bias was corrected computationally. Per the source publication's procedure: Raw reads were preprocessed for error removal, and CDR3 was defined according to IMGT conventions as running from the conserved cysteine to phenylalanine. Clonality was calculated as 1 minus Shannon entropy normalized by log2 of the number of productive unique TCRs. CD4 or CD8 identity of scalp clones was inferred by cross-referencing scalp TCRbeta sequences with sorted blood CD4 and CD8 repertoires. Held by TCRdb, this immuneACCESS table contains in-frame sequences only and omits some clones. Under half of the omission traces to an unresolved V gene where checked; the cause of the rest is unknown. V and J calls and clone size come straight from that table; D and trimming were deduced from the DNA. For this sample the table gives 180,000 or so clones, of which 63% were detected only once. The ten largest account for about 1.5% of the sample.

This specimen consisted of CD4+ T cells sorted from blood, obtained at week 0. This TCR was recovered from a human donor with alopecia areata.

Here is the DNA: TGCAGCCCCGAAGGAGCGAACACTGAAGCTTTCTTT. Translation gives CSPEGANTEAFF. The chain couples TRBV29-1 to TRBJ1-1; the D segment cannot be called with confidence. Trimming takes 8 bases from V and 1 base from J, and the germline ends sit 11 bases apart. Taken from cysteine to phenylalanine, the CDR3 has 12 residues. This entry keeps only the CDR3 DNA: 36 bases, framed from base 1. As encoded in the germline V gene, CDR1 is SQVTM while CDR2 is ANQGSEA.